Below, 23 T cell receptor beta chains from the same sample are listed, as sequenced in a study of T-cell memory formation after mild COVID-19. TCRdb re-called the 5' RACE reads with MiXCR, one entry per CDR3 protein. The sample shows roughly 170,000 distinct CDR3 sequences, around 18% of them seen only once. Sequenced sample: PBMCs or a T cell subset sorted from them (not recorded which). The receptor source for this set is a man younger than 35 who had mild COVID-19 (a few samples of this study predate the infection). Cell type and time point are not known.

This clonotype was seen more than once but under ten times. CDR3 sequence reads: CASSRNRVAQYF. In nucleotides, the CDR3 is TGTGCCAGCAGCCGGAACAGGGTCGCCCAGTACTTC. This chain joins TRBV12-3 or TRBV12-4 and TRBJ2-5; a weak D match, TRBD1 (6 bases). This CDR3 comprises 12 residues. The germline V and J ends were trimmed by 6 bases and 9 bases, with 14 bases remaining between them.

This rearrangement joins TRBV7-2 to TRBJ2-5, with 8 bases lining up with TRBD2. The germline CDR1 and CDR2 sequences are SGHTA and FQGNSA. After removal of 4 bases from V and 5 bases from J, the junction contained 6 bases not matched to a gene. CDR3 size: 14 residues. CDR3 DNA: TGTGCCAGCAGCTCGCGGGGGGCTGGGGAGACCCAGTACTTC. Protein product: CASSSRGAGETQYF.

As DNA, the CDR3 is TGCGCCAGCAGCGGAGACAGGTTCAATGAGCAGTTCTTC. Translated: CASSGDRFNEQFF. The chain employs TRBV10-2 and TRBJ2-1, with TRBD1 as a possible D gene (6 bases). This CDR3 has 13 amino acids. Germline V gene sequence: CDR1 WSHSY, CDR2 SAAADI. V was shortened by 6 bases and J by 6 bases, with 12 bases between the two germline ends.

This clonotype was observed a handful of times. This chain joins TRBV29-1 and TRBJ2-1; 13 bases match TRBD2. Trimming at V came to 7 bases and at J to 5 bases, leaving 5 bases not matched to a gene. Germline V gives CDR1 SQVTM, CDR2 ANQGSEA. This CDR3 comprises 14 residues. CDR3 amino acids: CSAGTSGGDNEQFF. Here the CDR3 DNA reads TGCAGCGCGGGAACTAGCGGGGGGGACAATGAGCAGTTCTTC.

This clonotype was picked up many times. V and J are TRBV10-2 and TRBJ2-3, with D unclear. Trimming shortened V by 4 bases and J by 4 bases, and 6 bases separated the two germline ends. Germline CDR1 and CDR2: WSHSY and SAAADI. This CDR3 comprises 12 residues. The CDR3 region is CASSVRADTQYF. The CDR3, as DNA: TGCGCCAGCAGTGTCCGGGCAGATACGCAGTATTTT.

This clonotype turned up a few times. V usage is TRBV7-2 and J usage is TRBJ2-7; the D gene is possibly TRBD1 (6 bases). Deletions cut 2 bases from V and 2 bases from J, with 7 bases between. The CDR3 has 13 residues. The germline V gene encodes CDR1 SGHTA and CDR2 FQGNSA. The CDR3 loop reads CASSLSGAYEQYF. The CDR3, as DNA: TGTGCCAGCAGCTTATCAGGGGCCTACGAGCAGTACTTC.

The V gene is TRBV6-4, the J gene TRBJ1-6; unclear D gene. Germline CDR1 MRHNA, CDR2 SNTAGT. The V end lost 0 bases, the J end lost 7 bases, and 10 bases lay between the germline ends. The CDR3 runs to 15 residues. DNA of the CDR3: TGTGCCAGCAGTGACTCGACCATCGGGAATTCACCCCTCCACTTT. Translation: CASSDSTIGNSPLHF.

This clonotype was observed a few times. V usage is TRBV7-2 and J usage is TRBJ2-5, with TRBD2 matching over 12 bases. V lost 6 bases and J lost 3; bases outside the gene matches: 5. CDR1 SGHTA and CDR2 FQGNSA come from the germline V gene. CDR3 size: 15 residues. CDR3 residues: CASRSGLAGKETQYF. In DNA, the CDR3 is TGTGCCAGCAGGAGCGGACTAGCGGGGAAAGAGACCCAGTACTTC.

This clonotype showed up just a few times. The CDR3 bases are TGCGCCAGCAGCCCAGAGGGGGGACAGAACACCGGGGAGCTGTTTTTT. This translates into CASSPEGGQNTGELFF. The V call is TRBV4-3, the J call TRBJ2-2; D tentatively reads TRBD1 or TRBD2 (6 bases each). CDR1 LGHNA and CDR2 YSLEER come from the germline V gene. Trimming left V 4 bases short and J 1 base short, with 13 bases between. This CDR3 has 16 residues.

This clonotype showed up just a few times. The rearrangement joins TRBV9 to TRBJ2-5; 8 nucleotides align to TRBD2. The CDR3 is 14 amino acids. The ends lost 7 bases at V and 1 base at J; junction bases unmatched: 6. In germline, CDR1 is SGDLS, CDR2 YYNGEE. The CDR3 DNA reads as TGTGCCAGCGGGCGTAGCGGGGTCCAAGAGACCCAGTACTTC. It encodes CASGRSGVQETQYF. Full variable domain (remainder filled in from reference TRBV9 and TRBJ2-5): DSGVTQTPKHLITATGQRVTLRCSPRSGDLSVYWYQQSLDQGLQFLIQYYNGEERAKGNILERFSAQQFPDLHSELNLSSLELGDSALYFCASGRSGVQETQYFGPGTRLLVL.

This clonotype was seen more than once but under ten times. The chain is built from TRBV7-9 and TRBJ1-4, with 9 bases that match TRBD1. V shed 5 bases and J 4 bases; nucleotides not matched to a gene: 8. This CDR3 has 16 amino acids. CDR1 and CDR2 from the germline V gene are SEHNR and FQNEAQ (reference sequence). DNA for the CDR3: TGTGCCAGCAGCCTACCGACAGGGGGGAATAATGAAAAACTGTTTTTT. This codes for CASSLPTGGNNEKLFF.

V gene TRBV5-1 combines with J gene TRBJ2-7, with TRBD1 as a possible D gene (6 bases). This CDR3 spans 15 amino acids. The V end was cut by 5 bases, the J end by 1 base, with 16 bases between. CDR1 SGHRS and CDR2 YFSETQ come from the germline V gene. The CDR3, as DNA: TGCGCCAGCAGTGGCATTTTGGGGGCTTCCTACGAGCAGTACTTC. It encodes CASSGILGASYEQYF.

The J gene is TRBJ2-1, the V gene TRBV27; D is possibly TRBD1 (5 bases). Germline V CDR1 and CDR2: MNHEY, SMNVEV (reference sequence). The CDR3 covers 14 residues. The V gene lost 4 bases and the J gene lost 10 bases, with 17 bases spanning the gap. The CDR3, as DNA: TGTGCCAGCAGTTCGAAAGGGGCGTTAAGCGAGCAGTTCTTC. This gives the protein CASSSKGALSEQFF.

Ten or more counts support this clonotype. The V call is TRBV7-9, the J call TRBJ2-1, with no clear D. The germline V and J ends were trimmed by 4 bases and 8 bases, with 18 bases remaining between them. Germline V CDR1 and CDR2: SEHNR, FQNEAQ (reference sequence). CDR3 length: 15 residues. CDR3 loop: CASSSLTGHWDEQFF. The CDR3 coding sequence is TGTGCCAGCAGCTCCCTTACGGGTCACTGGGATGAGCAGTTCTTC.

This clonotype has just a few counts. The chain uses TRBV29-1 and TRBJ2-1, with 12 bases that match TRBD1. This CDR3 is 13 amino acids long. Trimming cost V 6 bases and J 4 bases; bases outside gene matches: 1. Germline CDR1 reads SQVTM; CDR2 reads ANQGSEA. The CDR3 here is CSVGQGAYNEQFF. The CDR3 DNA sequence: TGCAGCGTGGGACAGGGGGCTTACAATGAGCAGTTCTTC.

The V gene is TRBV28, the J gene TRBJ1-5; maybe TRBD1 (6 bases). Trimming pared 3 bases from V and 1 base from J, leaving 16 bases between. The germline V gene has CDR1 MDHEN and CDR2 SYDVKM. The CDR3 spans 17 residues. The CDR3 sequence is CASSLVPGVESNQPQHF. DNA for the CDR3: TGTGCCAGCAGTTTGGTCCCAGGGGTTGAGAGCAATCAGCCCCAGCATTTT.

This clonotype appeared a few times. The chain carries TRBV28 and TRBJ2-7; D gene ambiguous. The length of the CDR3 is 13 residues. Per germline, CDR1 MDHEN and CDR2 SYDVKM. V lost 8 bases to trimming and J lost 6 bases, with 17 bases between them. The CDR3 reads CASASPRASEQYV. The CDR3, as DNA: TGTGCCAGCGCCTCACCCCGGGCTAGCGAGCAGTACGTC.

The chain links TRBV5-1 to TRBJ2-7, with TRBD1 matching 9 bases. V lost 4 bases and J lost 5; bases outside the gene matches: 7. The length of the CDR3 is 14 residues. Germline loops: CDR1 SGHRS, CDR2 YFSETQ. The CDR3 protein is CASSRRDRAHEQYF. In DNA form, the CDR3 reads TGCGCCAGCAGCCGCCGGGACAGGGCCCACGAGCAGTACTTC. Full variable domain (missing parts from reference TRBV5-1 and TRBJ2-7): KAGVTQTPRYLIKTRGQQVTLSCSPISGHRSVSWYQQTPGQGLQFLFEYFSETQRNKGNFPGRFSGRQFSNSRSEMNVSTLELGDSALYLCASSRRDRAHEQYFGPGTRLTVT.

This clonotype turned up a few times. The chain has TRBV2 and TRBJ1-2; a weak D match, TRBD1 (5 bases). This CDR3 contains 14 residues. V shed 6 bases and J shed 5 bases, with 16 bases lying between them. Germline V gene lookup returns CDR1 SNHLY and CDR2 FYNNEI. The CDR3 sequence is CASRSVSGGYGYTF. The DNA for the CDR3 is TGTGCCAGCAGAAGCGTTTCTGGGGGGTATGGCTACACCTTC. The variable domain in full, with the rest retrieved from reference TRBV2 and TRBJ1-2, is EPEVTQTPSHQVTQMGQEVILRCVPISNHLYFYWYRQILGQKVEFLVSFYNNEISEKSEIFDDQFSVERPDGSNFTLKIRSTKLEDSAMYFCASRSVSGGYGYTFGSGTRLTVV.

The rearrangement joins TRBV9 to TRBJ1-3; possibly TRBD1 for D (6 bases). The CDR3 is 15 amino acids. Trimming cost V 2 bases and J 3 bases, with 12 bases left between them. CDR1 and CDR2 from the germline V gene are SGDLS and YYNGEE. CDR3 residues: CASSVNGGSGNTIYF. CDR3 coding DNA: TGTGCCAGCAGCGTGAACGGGGGCAGTGGAAACACCATATATTTT. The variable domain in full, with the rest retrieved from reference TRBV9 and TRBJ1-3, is DSGVTQTPKHLITATGQRVTLRCSPRSGDLSVYWYQQSLDQGLQFLIQYYNGEERAKGNILERFSAQQFPDLHSELNLSSLELGDSALYFCASSVNGGSGNTIYFGEGSWLTVV.

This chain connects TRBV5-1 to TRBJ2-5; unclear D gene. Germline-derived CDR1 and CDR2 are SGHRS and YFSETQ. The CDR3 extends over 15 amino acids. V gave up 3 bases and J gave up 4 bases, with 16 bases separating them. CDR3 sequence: CASSSPLTPSETQYF. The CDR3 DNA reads TGCGCCAGCAGCTCCCCGCTAACTCCTTCAGAGACCCAGTACTTC.

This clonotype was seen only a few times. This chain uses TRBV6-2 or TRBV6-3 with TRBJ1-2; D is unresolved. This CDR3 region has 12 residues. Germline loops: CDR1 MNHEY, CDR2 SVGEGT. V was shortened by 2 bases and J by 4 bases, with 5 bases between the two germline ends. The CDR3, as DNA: TGTGCCAGCAGTTACCGGGTCTATGGCTACACCTTC. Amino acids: CASSYRVYGYTF.

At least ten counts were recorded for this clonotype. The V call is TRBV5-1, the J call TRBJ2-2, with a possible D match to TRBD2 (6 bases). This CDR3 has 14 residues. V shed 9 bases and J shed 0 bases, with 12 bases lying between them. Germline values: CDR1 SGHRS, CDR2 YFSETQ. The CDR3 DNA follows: TGCGCCACCCGTCCTAGCGCGAACACCGGGGAGCTGTTTTTT. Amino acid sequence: CATRPSANTGELFF.